The 19 T cell receptor beta chains presented below share a single source sample, sequenced in a study of blood T cell repertoires in COVID-19. Sequencing used immunoSEQ multiplex PCR; TCRdb keeps in-frame clones, though not all of them. In the table there are approximately 88,000 clones, around 87% of which are singletons. Material for sequencing was peripheral blood. The receptors originated from a male donor with acute or convalescent COVID-19.

The chain carries TRBV6-5 and TRBJ2-5; 7 positions match TRBD2. This CDR3 spans 14 amino acids. The V and J ends lost 7 bases and 7 bases, in that order; junction bases with no gene match: 12. Germline loops: CDR1 MNHEY, CDR2 SVGAGI. The CDR3 reads CASTPGGSVVTQYF. The CDR3 bases are TGTGCCAGCACCCCCGGGGGGTCAGTAGTGACCCAGTACTTC.

The chain carries TRBV2 and TRBJ2-2; 12 nucleotides agree with TRBD2. The CDR3 contains 16 residues. J was trimmed by 6 bases and V by 6 bases; bases with no gene match: 8. Per the germline V gene, CDR1 is SNHLY and CDR2 is FYNNEI. The CDR3 coding sequence is TGTGCCAGCAGCATGACTAGCGGGGGTGTCTCCGGGGAGCTGTTTTTT. It codes for CASSMTSGGVSGELFF. Full variable domain (remainder filled in from reference TRBV2 and TRBJ2-2): EPEVTQTPSHQVTQMGQEVILRCVPISNHLYFYWYRQILGQKVEFLVSFYNNEISEKSEIFDDQFSVERPDGSNFTLKIRSTKLEDSAMYFCASSMTSGGVSGELFFGEGSRLTVL.

J is TRBJ2-4 and V is TRBV20-1; 8 bases agree with TRBD2. CDR3 length: 15 residues. Germline CDR1 is DFQATT and CDR2 is SNEGSKA (reference sequence). V was clipped by 3 bases and J by 4 bases; unmatched bases: 8. This chain's CDR3 is CSASLVGGVKNIQYF. The DNA of the CDR3 is TGCAGTGCTAGTCTTGTCGGGGGGGTGAAAAACATTCAGTACTTC.

This clone appeared a few times. The J gene is TRBJ1-3, the V gene TRBV11-2, with a weak D call TRBD1 (5 bases). V dropped 5 bases and J dropped 5 bases, with 16 bases sitting between them. The CDR3 extends over 15 amino acids. Germline V CDR1 and CDR2: SGHAT, FQNNGV. CDR3 in amino acids: CASSPRQGGRNTIYF. The CDR3 bases are TGTGCCAGCAGCCCTCGGCAGGGCGGTAGAAACACCATATATTTT.

The sample holds a few counts of this clone. The chain recombines TRBV28 with TRBJ1-2; 7 bases match TRBD1. The CDR3 extends over 16 amino acids. V was pared by 2 bases and J by 0 bases, with 6 bases of the junction left unmatched. Germline CDR1 is MDHEN and CDR2 is SYDVKM. The CDR3 DNA reads TGTGCCAGCAGTTTAGGAACAGGGGTGGCTAACTATGGCTACACCTTC. It codes for CASSLGTGVANYGYTF.

The rearrangement links TRBV19 to TRBJ2-1, with a tentative D call TRBD1 (5 bases). Between the trimmed V and J ends, which lost 2 bases and 9 bases, there was a span of 17 bases. The CDR3 consists of 15 residues. The germline V gene has CDR1 LNHDA and CDR2 SQIVND (reference sequence). CDR3 bases: TGTGCCAGTAGTATACTGGGGCAGGGATTGGGTGAGCAGTTCTTC. Residues: CASSILGQGLGEQFF. Based on the CDR3 plus reference TRBV19 and TRBJ2-1, the full variable domain is DGGITQSPKYLFRKEGQNVTLSCEQNLNHDAMYWYRQDPGQGLRLIYYSQIVNDFQKGDIAEGYSVSREKKESFPLTVTSAQKNPTAFYLCASSILGQGLGEQFFGPGTRLTVL.

V is TRBV7-9 and J is TRBJ1-6; 7 bases match TRBD1. The CDR3 extends over 15 amino acids. Germline loops: CDR1 SEHNR, CDR2 FQNEAQ (reference sequence). Trimming cost V 2 bases and J 7 bases; bases outside gene matches: 5. DNA of the CDR3: TGTGCCAGCAGCTTAAATCCCAGGGGGAATTCACCCCTCCACTTT. As protein: CASSLNPRGNSPLHF.

The gene calls are TRBV15 and TRBJ1-4, with D hard to call. V lost 0 bases and J lost 5, with 10 bases in between. CDR3 length: 15 residues. Germline V gene data show CDR1 as LNHNV and CDR2 as YYDKDF (reference sequence). DNA for the CDR3: TGTGCCACCAGCAGAGATCCCCGACTGAATGAAAAACTGTTTTTT. Encoded protein: CATSRDPRLNEKLFF.

V gene TRBV6-5 combines with J gene TRBJ1-1; 7 nucleotides agree with TRBD1. Trimming took 8 bases from V and 13 from J; bases not matched to a gene: 16. The germline CDR1 and CDR2 sequences are MNHEY and SVGAGI. The CDR3 extends over 13 amino acids. As DNA, the CDR3 is TGTGCCAGCTACCCAGGGGGTTTTGGTGGGGATTTCTTT. Protein sequence: CASYPGGFGGDFF.

The chain couples TRBV7-2 to TRBJ1-3; D is unclear. Germline CDR1 and CDR2: SGHTA and FQGNSA. The CDR3 covers 16 residues. V was trimmed by 0 bases and J by 2 bases, leaving 11 bases between them. The CDR3 DNA reads TGTGCCAGCAGCTTAGCGGGTAACAGTCCTGGAAACACCATATATTTT. Protein sequence: CASSLAGNSPGNTIYF.

The rearrangement uses TRBV25-1 and TRBJ2-1, with a possible D match to TRBD1 (5 bases). CDR3 size: 14 residues. Germline CDR1 is MGHDK and CDR2 is SYGVNS. Trimming shortened V by 2 bases and J by 3 bases, and 8 bases separated the two germline ends. This CDR3 is CASSEEQVYNEQFF. The CDR3 coding sequence is TGTGCCAGCAGTGAAGAACAGGTCTACAATGAGCAGTTCTTC.

The count of this clone is one. The V call is TRBV18, the J call TRBJ1-3; D remains ambiguous. Germline V CDR1 and CDR2: KGHSH, LQKENI. The CDR3 has 17 amino acids. Trimming took off 3 bases at V and 0 bases at J, with 15 bases between the two ends. For the CDR3, the DNA is TGTGCCAGCTCACCTATGAGCACCGCATCCTCTGGAAACACCATATATTTT. It specifies CASSPMSTASSGNTIYF.

V and J are TRBV7-2 and TRBJ2-5, with D maybe TRBD2 (5 bases). Germline CDR1 SGHTA, CDR2 FQGNSA. This CDR3 spans 15 amino acids. Trimming took off 2 bases at V and 5 bases at J, with 15 bases between the two ends. The CDR3 DNA reads as TGTGCCAGCAGCTTAAGCGGTCGGGTTTGGGAGACCCAGTACTTC. Protein sequence: CASSLSGRVWETQYF.

This clone occurred once. V and J are TRBV6-1 and TRBJ2-3, with 11 positions matching TRBD2. The CDR3 consists of 16 residues. Germline V gives CDR1 MNHNS, CDR2 SASEGT. Trimming at V came to 1 base and at J to 6 bases, leaving 6 bases not matched to a gene. In nucleotides, the CDR3 is TGTGCCAGCAGTGAAGAATCTAGCGGGGGGCCTGATACGCAGTATTTT. Its translation is CASSEESSGGPDTQYF.

V usage is TRBV3-1 (or the pseudogene TRBV3-2) and J usage is TRBJ1-1; D ambiguous. Germline V CDR1 and CDR2: LGHDT, YNNKEL (reference sequence). The CDR3 totals 15 residues. V shed 0 bases and J shed 1 base, with 9 bases lying between them. The CDR3 reads CASSQDESWNTEAFF. The CDR3 region has the DNA TGTGCCAGCAGCCAAGATGAGTCGTGGAACACTGAAGCTTTCTTT.

The rearrangement uses TRBV5-4 and TRBJ1-1; a weak D match, TRBD1 (6 bases). The V end lost 7 bases, the J end lost 0 bases, and 13 bases lay between the germline ends. The CDR3 runs to 14 residues. Germline assignment: CDR1 SGHNT and CDR2 YYREEE (reference sequence). CDR3 sequence reads: CASFRDTLNTEAFF. CDR3 coding DNA: TGTGCCAGCTTCCGGGACACGCTGAACACTGAAGCTTTCTTT. Filled out from reference TRBV5-4 and TRBJ1-1, the complete variable domain reads ETGVTQSPTHLIKTRGQQVTLRCSSQSGHNTVSWYQQALGQGPQFIFQYYREEENGRGNFPPRFSGLQFPNYSSELNVNALELDDSALYLCASFRDTLNTEAFFGQGTRLTVV.

The CDR3 DNA reads as TGTGCCAGCAGACGGACAGGCCTCTATGGCTACACCTTC. Protein product: CASRRTGLYGYTF. This chain connects TRBV6-5 to TRBJ1-2, with 7 bases identical to TRBD1. With 6 bases clipped from V and 4 bases from J, the junction kept 5 bases outside the gene matches. From germline, CDR1 is MNHEY and CDR2 SVGAGI. This CDR3 contains 13 residues.

This clone was seen only once. Here the CDR3 reads CASSGQGIGTSGGRWNEQFF. CDR3 nucleotides: TGCGCCAGCAGCGGACAGGGAATCGGGACTAGCGGGGGAAGGTGGAATGAGCAGTTCTTC. V usage is TRBV5-1 and J usage is TRBJ2-1; 14 bases are a match to TRBD2. V lost 4 bases to trimming and J lost 7 bases; unmatched junction nucleotides: 19. The germline V gene encodes CDR1 SGHRS and CDR2 YFSETQ. The length of the CDR3 is 20 residues.

The chain carries TRBV19 and TRBJ2-7; 11 nucleotides match TRBD2. This CDR3 spans 14 amino acids. Looked up from germline, CDR1 is LNHDA and CDR2 is SQIVND (reference sequence). V lost 4 bases and J lost 3; bases outside the gene matches: 2. CDR3 sequence (DNA): TGTGCCAGTAGTACGGGACTAGCGGACTACGAGCAGTACTTC. The encoded protein is CASSTGLADYEQYF.